A single sample gave rise to the 27 T cell receptor beta chains below, sequenced in a study of blood T cells in healthy people across ages. Using a J-beta primer mix together with a sample-barcoded 5' primer, a second PCR was run for about 6 to 12 cycles. TCRdb reprocessed the 5' RACE reads with MiXCR, giving one entry per CDR3 protein. The profile shows fewer than 2,000,000 distinct CDR3 sequences, about 39% of them singletons. Sequenced: blood. All receptors derive from a human donor in good health.

V is TRBV7-2 and J is TRBJ2-3, with 10 bases that match TRBD2. Germline CDR1 is SGHTA and CDR2 is FQGNSA. This CDR3 spans 16 amino acids. Trimming at V came to 3 bases and at J to 5 bases, leaving 8 bases not matched to a gene. The CDR3 protein is CASSLIAGGFGDTQYF. Here the CDR3 DNA reads TGTGCCAGCAGCTTGATAGCGGGGGGATTTGGAGATACGCAGTATTTT.

The genes are TRBV20-1 and TRBJ1-2; tentatively, D is TRBD1 (5 bases). Per germline, CDR1 DFQATT and CDR2 SNEGSKA (reference sequence). The germline V and J ends were trimmed by 5 bases and 9 bases, with 19 bases remaining between them. CDR3 length: 13 residues. CDR3 loop: CSAVPEGRDSYTF. The CDR3 DNA reads as TGCAGTGCTGTCCCGGAGGGGAGGGATAGCTACACCTTC.

CDR3 DNA sequence: TGTGCCAGCAGCCACAGGACAGGAGGTGGGGAGCAGTACTTC. Translated: CASSHRTGGGEQYF. The chain is built from TRBV7-8 and TRBJ2-4, with 7 bases matching TRBD1. The CDR3 totals 14 residues. Germline lookup yields CDR1 SGHVS and CDR2 FQNEAQ. Unmatched junction bases numbered 14, after V lost 5 bases and J lost 13 bases.

This chain joins TRBV12-3 or TRBV12-4 and TRBJ2-1, with TRBD2 matching over 11 bases. V lost 7 bases, J lost 8 bases, and 13 bases stayed unmatched. This CDR3 comprises 16 residues. For the CDR3, the DNA is TGTGCCAGCAACCGACTAGCGGGGAAGTCCGGGGATGAGCAGTTCTTC. Translated: CASNRLAGKSGDEQFF.

This chain joins TRBV9 and TRBJ1-2; D perhaps matches TRBD1 (6 bases). V gave up 1 base and J gave up 2 bases, with 12 bases separating them. Germline V gene data show CDR1 as SGDLS and CDR2 as YYNGEE. The CDR3 loop spans 15 amino acids. The CDR3 sequence: CASSVTGTVNYGYTF. The CDR3, as DNA: TGTGCCAGCAGCGTAACAGGGACGGTAAACTATGGCTACACCTTC.

This CDR3 reads CATKHGRYSNQPQHF. CDR3 coding DNA: TGTGCCACCAAACACGGCAGATATAGCAATCAGCCCCAGCATTTT. The rearrangement joins TRBV10-3 to TRBJ1-5, with D hard to call. CDR3 size: 15 residues. Germline-derived CDR1 and CDR2 are ENHRY and SYGVKD. Trimming removed 10 bases from V and 0 bases from J, with 16 bases in between.

The chain combines TRBV6-2 or TRBV6-3 with TRBJ2-1; a possible D gene is TRBD2 (6 bases). The CDR3 loop spans 16 amino acids. Germline lookup yields CDR1 MNHEY and CDR2 SVGEGT. Trimming removed 0 bases from V and 4 bases from J, with 13 bases in between. This chain's CDR3 is CASSYSTQGGYNEQFF. CDR3 DNA sequence: TGTGCCAGCAGTTACTCGACTCAGGGAGGATACAATGAGCAGTTCTTC.

The rearrangement uses TRBV7-2 and TRBJ1-3, with D uncertain. Germline V gene lookup returns CDR1 SGHTA and CDR2 FQGNSA. The CDR3 sequence is 16 residues long. V dropped 3 bases and J dropped 0 bases, with 12 bases sitting between them. The CDR3 region is CASSLTAITSGNTIYF. The CDR3 bases are TGTGCCAGCAGCTTGACCGCTATAACCTCTGGAAACACCATATATTTT.

The CDR3 is CATSDERQGRNSLFYNEQFF. As DNA, the CDR3 is TGTGCCACCAGTGATGAGCGACAGGGGCGAAATTCCCTTTTCTACAATGAGCAGTTCTTC. The V gene is TRBV24-1, the J gene TRBJ2-1; TRBD1 aligns across 8 bases. Germline V CDR1 and CDR2: KGHDR, SFDVKD. This CDR3 is 20 amino acids long. Unmatched junction bases numbered 18, after V lost 3 bases and J lost 3 bases.

This clonotype has a handful of counts. Sequence at one end of the junction differs from germline and may be a read error. The chain links TRBV7-9 to TRBJ1-2, with D unclear. The CDR3 covers 15 residues. Germline assignment: CDR1 SEHNR and CDR2 FQNEAQ (reference sequence). CDR3 amino acids: CTSRRLPGVFYGYTF. DNA of the CDR3: TGTACCAGCAGGCGCCTCCCCGGAGTTTTCTATGGCTACACCTTC. Combining the CDR3 with reference TRBV7-9 and TRBJ1-2 gives the whole variable domain DTGVSQNPRHKITKRGQNVTFRCDPISEHNRLYWYRQTLGQGPEFLTYFQNEAQLEKSRLLSDRFSAERPKGSFSTLEIQRTEQGDSAMYLCTSRRLPGVFYGYTFGSGTRLTVV.

V usage is TRBV19 and J usage is TRBJ1-1, with D tentatively TRBD1 (5 bases). CDR1 and CDR2 (germline): LNHDA, SQIVND (reference sequence). Trimming removed 4 bases at V and 5 bases at J, with 14 bases between. The CDR3 totals 14 residues. Here the CDR3 reads CASSTSRVGTEAFF. DNA for the CDR3: TGTGCCAGTAGTACCTCCAGGGTGGGGACTGAAGCTTTCTTT.

The sample holds one count of this clonotype. The J gene is TRBJ1-4, the V gene TRBV27, with TRBD1 as a possible D gene (6 bases). Trimming cost V 5 bases and J 7 bases, with 20 bases left between them. In germline, CDR1 is MNHEY, CDR2 SMNVEV (reference sequence). The CDR3 is 16 residues long. The CDR3 DNA reads as TGTGCCAGCAGTAGTATCCGGACAGCCCCGGCTGAAAAACTGTTTTTT. It translates to CASSSIRTAPAEKLFF.

V usage is TRBV5-1 and J usage is TRBJ2-7; 7 bases match TRBD1. The CDR3 is made up of 15 amino acids. Trimming removed 4 bases from V and 0 bases from J; junction bases left unmatched: 7. In germline, CDR1 is SGHRS, CDR2 YFSETQ. This chain's CDR3 is CASSVPGQRSYEQYF. For the CDR3, the DNA is TGCGCCAGCAGCGTTCCGGGACAGCGCTCCTACGAGCAGTACTTC.

This clonotype appeared many times. The V call is TRBV7-2, the J call TRBJ2-7; TRBD1 matches 10 bases. J lost 1 base, V lost 5 bases, and 5 bases had no gene match. Germline CDR1 and CDR2: SGHTA and FQGNSA. This CDR3 region has 15 residues. CDR3 DNA: TGTGCCAGCAGCATCCGGGACAGGGGATCCTACGAGCAGTACTTC. Encoded protein: CASSIRDRGSYEQYF.

The J gene is TRBJ1-2, the V gene TRBV29-1, with D tentatively TRBD1 (5 bases). Germline CDR1 and CDR2: SQVTM and ANQGSEA. CDR3 length: 17 residues. Trimming stripped 0 bases from V and 0 bases from J, with 17 bases between. Here the CDR3 DNA reads TGCAGCGTTGAAGATTGGGACTCGAACCCGCCTAACTATGGCTACACCTTC. This translates into CSVEDWDSNPPNYGYTF.

The CDR3, as DNA: TGTGCCAGCAGTTTACTCCGGACAGGGCGAAACACTGGCTACACCTTC. This codes for CASSLLRTGRNTGYTF. The gene calls are TRBV27 and TRBJ1-2; 8 nucleotides align to TRBD1. CDR1 and CDR2 from the germline V gene are MNHEY and SMNVEV (reference sequence). The CDR3 is 16 amino acids. V lost 2 bases to trimming and J lost 7 bases; unmatched junction nucleotides: 12.

This clonotype was seen just once. The V call is TRBV29-1, the J call TRBJ2-7; D perhaps matches TRBD2 (5 bases). V lost 6 bases and J 5 bases, leaving 23 bases between the germline ends. This CDR3 is built from 15 residues. Germline CDR1 reads SQVTM; CDR2 reads ANQGSEA. Here the CDR3 DNA reads TGCAGCGTCCCTCACATCGGGGATCTACTCCACGAGCAGTACTTC. It codes for CSVPHIGDLLHEQYF.

This clonotype was counted a few times. The chain joins TRBV6-2 or TRBV6-3 to TRBJ2-5; D unclear. The V and J ends lost 5 bases and 7 bases respectively, with 11 bases between them. The CDR3 extends over 12 amino acids. Germline V gene data show CDR1 as MNHEY and CDR2 as SVGEGT. CDR3 loop: CASSLASRTQYF. CDR3 DNA: TGTGCCAGCAGTCTCGCCTCGAGGACCCAGTACTTC.

This clonotype was seen a handful of times. V and J are TRBV27 and TRBJ2-3, with no clear D. The germline V and J ends were trimmed by 7 bases and 0 bases, with 8 bases remaining between them. Germline V CDR1 and CDR2: MNHEY, SMNVEV (reference sequence). CDR3 length equals 13 residues. The CDR3 reads CASTMGSTDTQYF. DNA for the CDR3: TGTGCCAGCACTATGGGGAGCACAGATACGCAGTATTTT.

V and J are TRBV4-1 and TRBJ1-2, with TRBD1 as a possible D gene (6 bases). CDR1 and CDR2 (germline): MGHRA, YSYEKL. The CDR3 is 15 residues long. V lost 3 bases to trimming and J lost 4 bases, with 15 bases between them. CDR3 DNA: TGCGCCAGCAGCCACCTAGCGGGGGGGGCCTATGGCTACACCTTC. Translation: CASSHLAGGAYGYTF.

The V gene is TRBV4-1, the J gene TRBJ2-7, with D perhaps matching TRBD1 (6 bases). CDR3 length equals 14 residues. Trimming pared 4 bases from V and 4 bases from J, leaving 14 bases between. From germline, CDR1 is MGHRA and CDR2 YSYEKL. The CDR3 loop is CASSPIQGLYEQYF. CDR3 nucleotide sequence: TGCGCCAGCAGCCCCATACAGGGTCTGTACGAGCAGTACTTC.

This clonotype showed up just a few times. V and J are TRBV4-1 and TRBJ1-5, with 9 nucleotides matching TRBD1. After removal of 1 base from V and 4 bases from J, the junction contained 5 bases not matched to a gene. The CDR3 has 16 amino acids. Germline V lookup: CDR1 MGHRA, CDR2 YSYEKL. The CDR3: CASSQGWTGENQPQHF. In DNA form, the CDR3 reads TGCGCCAGCAGCCAAGGGTGGACAGGGGAAAATCAGCCCCAGCATTTT.

CDR3 sequence (DNA): TGCAGCGTTGAAGCGAGTTTGGGGGCAGATACGCAGTATTTT. Its translation is CSVEASLGADTQYF. This chain uses TRBV29-1 with TRBJ2-3; the D gene could be TRBD1 or TRBD2 (5 bases each). Germline CDR1 reads SQVTM; CDR2 reads ANQGSEA. V gave up 1 base and J gave up 4 bases, with 12 bases separating them. The CDR3 is 14 amino acids.

The rearrangement joins TRBV2 to TRBJ1-2; 8 bases match TRBD1. The CDR3 consists of 14 residues. Germline V lookup: CDR1 SNHLY, CDR2 FYNNEI. J was trimmed by 5 bases and V by 4 bases; bases with no gene match: 6. CDR3 sequence reads: CASSVDQGAYGYTF. In nucleotides, the CDR3 is TGTGCCAGCAGTGTCGATCAGGGGGCGTATGGCTACACCTTC. The variable domain in full, with the rest retrieved from reference TRBV2 and TRBJ1-2, is EPEVTQTPSHQVTQMGQEVILRCVPISNHLYFYWYRQILGQKVEFLVSFYNNEISEKSEIFDDQFSVERPDGSNFTLKIRSTKLEDSAMYFCASSVDQGAYGYTFGSGTRLTVV.

The V and J genes are TRBV4-3 and TRBJ2-1, with TRBD1 identical over 8 bases. The V and J ends lost 1 base and 8 bases, in that order; junction bases with no gene match: 7. The V gene's germline CDR1 is LGHNA and CDR2 YSLEER. This CDR3 is built from 15 residues. CDR3 coding DNA: TGCGCCAGCAGCCAAGGGCAGGGGGCTTTCGATGAGCAGTTCTTC. The encoded protein is CASSQGQGAFDEQFF.

This sequence joins TRBV3-1 and TRBJ1-2; tentatively, D is TRBD1 (5 bases). This CDR3 has 13 residues. With 1 base removed from V and 6 bases from J, the gap between germline ends came to 9 bases. In germline, CDR1 is LGHDT, CDR2 YNNKEL (reference sequence). The DNA of the CDR3 is TGTGCCAGCAGCCAAGCAGGGTTCAATGGCTACACCTTC. This codes for CASSQAGFNGYTF.

With respect to this clonotype: The germline gene is not matched at one end of the junction; a read error may be the cause. The chain employs TRBV25-1 and TRBJ2-1, with a tentative D call TRBD1 (6 bases). CDR3 length equals 15 residues. Germline assignment: CDR1 MGHDK and CDR2 SYGVNS. CDR3 bases: TGTGCCAGCAGTAGACAGGTATATCCGATCAATGGGCAGTTCTTC. This codes for CASSRQVYPINGQFF.